Presented here are 25 T cell receptor beta chains from one specimen sequenced in a study of T cells in Graves' hyperthyroidism and ophthalmopathy. Amplified regions were TCR beta CDR3 sequences from RNA transcripts. HTBI primers were employed in a first-round RT-PCR of the TCR CDR3. In TCRdb, the multiplex PCR reads were re-called with MiXCR into one record per CDR3 protein. This table holds a few hundred thousand distinct CDR3 sequences, about 15% found once. Sequenced: blood. The receptors were gathered from a woman younger than 35 with Graves' hyperthyroidism that later progressed to Graves' ophthalmopathy.

This clonotype was counted ten times or more. The rearrangement joins TRBV7-2 to TRBJ2-3; D ambiguous. CDR1 and CDR2 (germline): SGHTA, FQGNSA. V was trimmed by 8 bases and J by 5 bases, leaving 11 bases between them. The length of the CDR3 is 12 residues. CDR3 bases: TGTGCCAGCTCCCGACCGAGAGATACGCAGTATTTT. This encodes CASSRPRDTQYF.

This clonotype came up many times. The gene calls are TRBV28 and TRBJ2-3; TRBD1 agrees at 7 bases. The V gene end was trimmed by 5 bases and the J gene end by 3 bases; junction bases not matched to a gene: 8. Germline lookup yields CDR1 MDHEN and CDR2 SYDVKM. CDR3 size: 15 residues. CDR3 region: CASSETGMRTDTQYF. The CDR3, as DNA: TGTGCCAGCAGTGAGACAGGGATGAGGACAGATACGCAGTATTTT. Combining the CDR3 with reference TRBV28 and TRBJ2-3 gives the whole variable domain DVKVTQSSRYLVKRTGEKVFLECVQDMDHENMFWYRQDPGLGLRLIYFSYDVKMKEKGDIPEGYSVSREKKERFSLILESASTNQTSMYLCASSETGMRTDTQYFGPGTRLTVL.

This clonotype was seen ten or more times. CDR3 loop: CASRRPGPYRSGANVLTF. The CDR3 DNA is TGTGCCAGCCGTAGACCGGGACCCTACCGCTCTGGGGCCAACGTCCTGACTTTC. V is TRBV2 and J is TRBJ2-6, with D tentatively TRBD1 or TRBD2 (5 bases each). The CDR3 contains 18 residues. Trimming removed 8 bases at V and 0 bases at J, with 20 bases between. CDR1 and CDR2 from the germline V gene are SNHLY and FYNNEI.

This clonotype was detected many times. This rearrangement joins TRBV20-1 to TRBJ2-7, with 9 bases matching TRBD2. This CDR3 has 17 amino acids. V lost 2 bases, J lost 0 bases, and 11 bases stayed unmatched. From germline, CDR1 is DFQATT and CDR2 SNEGSKA (reference sequence). The CDR3 coding sequence is TGCAGTGCTAGAACCTACGGGGCGGGGGGGAACTCCTACGAGCAGTACTTC. Its protein product is CSARTYGAGGNSYEQYF.

The genes are TRBV19 and TRBJ2-2; the D gene is possibly TRBD2 (5 bases). This CDR3 spans 14 amino acids. Germline V CDR1 and CDR2: LNHDA, SQIVND (reference sequence). Deletions cut 5 bases from V and 3 bases from J, with 10 bases between. CDR3: CASSVWTDTGELFF. The CDR3 DNA sequence: TGTGCCAGTAGTGTCTGGACTGACACCGGGGAGCTGTTTTTT.

Ten or more counts support this clonotype. The rearrangement joins TRBV6-6 to TRBJ2-6; D remains ambiguous. Germline loops: CDR1 MNHNY, CDR2 SVGAGI (reference sequence). There are 15 residues in the CDR3. V was pared by 0 bases and J by 1 base, with 4 bases between. The CDR3 loop reads CASSYSGSGANVLTF. Written as DNA, the CDR3 is TGTGCCAGCAGTTACTCGGGATCTGGGGCCAACGTCCTGACTTTC.

There are many counts of this clonotype. The chain employs TRBV28 and TRBJ1-4; the match to TRBD1 covers 7 bases. From germline, CDR1 is MDHEN and CDR2 SYDVKM. The CDR3 has 14 residues. V dropped 5 bases and J dropped 11; count of bases not matched to a gene: 11. The CDR3 DNA reads as TGTGCCAGCAGTGCCGGGACAGAGCTTGTGAAACTGTTTTTT. Translation gives CASSAGTELVKLFF.

This chain uses TRBV28 with TRBJ2-2, with 14 bases fitting TRBD2. The CDR3 loop spans 20 amino acids. The V segment lost 5 bases and the J segment 4 bases; nucleotides outside the gene matches: 15. Germline CDR1 and CDR2: MDHEN and SYDVKM. The CDR3 region is CASSGDQGLAGGVGTGELFF. Here the CDR3 DNA reads TGTGCCAGCAGTGGCGACCAAGGACTAGCGGGAGGCGTAGGCACCGGGGAGCTGTTTTTT.

This clonotype was detected ten times or more. The gene calls are TRBV7-2 and TRBJ2-5; no definite D call. The V end lost 2 bases, the J end lost 7 bases, and 11 bases lay between the germline ends. CDR3 size: 13 residues. CDR1 and CDR2 from the germline V gene are SGHTA and FQGNSA. CDR3 nucleotide sequence: TGTGCCAGCAGCTTAAGTCCCGGTGGGACCCAGTACTTC. It is translated as CASSLSPGGTQYF.

J is TRBJ2-6 and V is TRBV7-9; either TRBD1 or TRBD2 may supply D (5 bases each). The V and J ends lost 6 bases and 4 bases respectively, with 25 bases between them. The CDR3 is 19 residues long. Germline loops: CDR1 SEHNR, CDR2 FQNEAQ (reference sequence). CDR3 nucleotides: TGTGCCAGCAGTCGTTCTTTGGGGGTTGCCCCCTCGGGGGCCAACGTCCTGACTTTC. Its translation is CASSRSLGVAPSGANVLTF.

In the case of this clonotype: At one end, the junction sequence differs from germline, possibly due to a read error. The V gene is TRBV18, the J gene TRBJ2-1, with no clear D. CDR1 is KGHSH, CDR2 LQKENI, per germline. This CDR3 is built from 16 residues. The CDR3, as DNA: TGTGCCGGCTCACCAAGCGCTTTGAGCTCCTACAATGAGCAGTTCTTC. The encoded protein is CAGSPSALSSYNEQFF.

This clonotype was seen many times. This rearrangement joins TRBV2 to TRBJ1-5; 7 bases match TRBD1. Germline-derived CDR1 and CDR2 are SNHLY and FYNNEI. The CDR3 sequence is 16 residues long. J was trimmed by 3 bases and V by 4 bases; bases with no gene match: 9. The CDR3 spells CASSGHLGTVNQPQHF. CDR3 nucleotides: TGTGCCAGCAGTGGGCACCTGGGGACAGTCAATCAGCCCCAGCATTTT.

This chain joins TRBV16 and TRBJ2-3, with no clear D. The CDR3 extends over 14 amino acids. With 6 bases removed from V and 1 base from J, the gap between germline ends came to 11 bases. The V gene's germline CDR1 is KGHSY and CDR2 FQNENV. CDR3 nucleotide sequence: TGTGCCAGCAGTTCGATGGCGGGCACAGATACGCAGTATTTT. Encoded protein: CASSSMAGTDTQYF.

At least ten counts were recorded for this clonotype. The chain carries TRBV27 and TRBJ1-2, with no clear D. Trimming pared 4 bases from V and 1 base from J, leaving 10 bases between. The CDR3 runs 14 residues. Germline V gives CDR1 MNHEY, CDR2 SMNVEV (reference sequence). This chain's CDR3 is CASSSAGSNYGYTF. CDR3 sequence (DNA): TGTGCCAGCAGTTCAGCGGGGAGTAACTATGGCTACACCTTC.

This clonotype was found many times. The chain employs TRBV18 and TRBJ1-1; TRBD1 is a possible D gene (5 bases). The CDR3 totals 14 residues. CDR1 and CDR2 (germline): KGHSH, LQKENI. Trimming shortened V by 2 bases and J by 2 bases, and 9 bases separated the two germline ends. For the CDR3, the DNA is TGTGCCAGCTCACCAGGGGCCCATAACACTGAAGCTTTCTTT. Its translation is CASSPGAHNTEAFF.

At least ten counts were recorded for this clonotype. The chain links TRBV7-2 to TRBJ2-1, with unresolved D. The CDR3 contains 14 residues. Germline values: CDR1 SGHTA, CDR2 FQGNSA. V shed 2 bases and J shed 5 bases, with 10 bases lying between them. The CDR3 nucleotides are TGTGCCAGCAGCTTATCGTCGAGAAACAATGAGCAGTTCTTC. It yields the protein CASSLSSRNNEQFF.

In this sample, this clonotype turned up many times. CDR3 loop: CASSYTTGGSYNEQFF. CDR3 DNA: TGTGCCAGCAGTTACACGACAGGGGGATCCTACAATGAGCAGTTCTTC. The V gene is TRBV6-2 or TRBV6-3, the J gene TRBJ2-1; 9 bases are shared with TRBD1. This CDR3 comprises 16 residues. Germline V gene lookup returns CDR1 MNHEY and CDR2 SVGEGT. V was pared by 2 bases and J by 1 base, with 3 bases of the junction left unmatched.

For the CDR3, the DNA is TGCGCCAGCAGCCGTGGGACAGCCGGAAAATACTTC. Protein: CASSRGTAGKYF. The chain employs TRBV5-1 and TRBJ2-5; 7 bases line up with TRBD1. This CDR3 has 12 residues. Trimming removed 4 bases from V and 14 bases from J; junction bases left unmatched: 11. Germline CDR1 SGHRS, CDR2 YFSETQ.

This clonotype was observed a few times. The chain couples TRBV27 to TRBJ2-3; D gene unclear. V was trimmed by 6 bases and J by 6 bases, leaving 13 bases between them. This CDR3 contains 13 residues. Germline V gene lookup returns CDR1 MNHEY and CDR2 SMNVEV (reference sequence). CDR3 nucleotides: TGTGCCAGCAGGACTTTTTTGATGGATACGCAGTATTTT. It specifies CASRTFLMDTQYF.

Of note for this clonotype: This could be a read error, since a much larger clone is one nucleotide away. This chain joins TRBV20-1 and TRBJ1-5; D not resolved. The CDR3 loop spans 13 amino acids. CDR1 and CDR2 from the germline V gene are DFQATT and SNEGSKA (reference sequence). The CDR3 region has the DNA TGCAGTGCCAGTATCCAGGCCGATCAGCCCCGGCATTTT. Its translation is CSASIQADQPRHF.

In its sample, this clonotype was seen many times. The genes are TRBV29-1 and TRBJ2-1; D is ambiguous. The CDR3 contains 12 residues. The V end was cut by 3 bases, the J end by 3 bases, with 6 bases between. The germline V gene has CDR1 SQVTM and CDR2 ANQGSEA. CDR3 bases: TGCAGCGTTGACAAAGGCTACAATGAGCAGTTCTTC. The encoded protein is CSVDKGYNEQFF.

This clonotype has at least ten counts. This chain joins TRBV5-1 and TRBJ2-7; 8 positions agree with TRBD1. Germline assignment: CDR1 SGHRS and CDR2 YFSETQ. J was trimmed by 2 bases and V by 6 bases; bases with no gene match: 10. The CDR3 has 15 amino acids. CDR3 DNA: TGCGCCAGCAACCCAGATCAGGGGGCCCCCTACGAGCAGTACTTC. Residues: CASNPDQGAPYEQYF.

This clonotype has more than one count but fewer than ten. V usage is TRBV14 and J usage is TRBJ2-4; D uncertain. This CDR3 region has 14 residues. Trimming stripped 1 base from V and 4 bases from J, with 8 bases between. Germline V lookup: CDR1 SGHDN, CDR2 FVKESK. The CDR3 spells CASSQAPEKNIQYF. The CDR3 DNA follows: TGTGCCAGCAGCCAAGCACCGGAAAAAAACATTCAGTACTTC.

This clonotype was counted a few times. CDR3 region: CAISFGEGAIEAFF. As DNA, the CDR3 is TGTGCCATCAGTTTTGGTGAAGGGGCGATAGAAGCTTTCTTT. V gene TRBV10-3 combines with J gene TRBJ1-1, with D perhaps TRBD1 (5 bases). Germline V lookup: CDR1 ENHRY, CDR2 SYGVKD. V was trimmed by 5 bases and J by 8 bases, leaving 18 bases between them. This CDR3 comprises 14 residues.

The chain couples TRBV18 to TRBJ2-5; D ambiguous. The V end was cut by 1 base, the J end by 3 bases, with 12 bases between. Germline V lookup: CDR1 KGHSH, CDR2 LQKENI. The CDR3 is 15 amino acids. CDR3: CASSPLAGDKETQYF. Written as DNA, the CDR3 is TGTGCCAGCTCACCACTGGCCGGCGATAAAGAGACCCAGTACTTC. The whole variable domain, remainder taken from reference TRBV18 and TRBJ2-5, is NAGVMQNPRHLVRRRGQEARLRCSPMKGHSHVYWYRQLPEEGLKFMVYLQKENIIDESGMPKERFSAEFPKEGPSILRIQQVVRGDSAAYFCASSPLAGDKETQYFGPGTRLLVL.